The 30 T cell receptor beta chains listed next were all sequenced from one sample in a study of blood T cell repertoires in COVID-19. Generated by immunoSEQ multiplex PCR, the TCRdb table keeps only in-frame clones and is missing some. Among 290,000 or so clones listed, about four fifths were seen once. Material: PBMCs or T cells enriched from blood (not recorded which). Receptors were obtained from a man aged 40-55 years who had been exposed to COVID-19.

The J gene is TRBJ2-1, the V gene TRBV5-1, with D possibly being TRBD1 (6 bases). The V gene lost 4 bases and the J gene lost 5 bases, with 22 bases spanning the gap. CDR3 size: 17 residues. Germline CDR1 and CDR2: SGHRS and YFSETQ. CDR3 protein: CASSPEILGAMNNEQFF. The DNA for the CDR3 is TGCGCCAGCAGCCCTGAAATCTTGGGGGCTATGAACAATGAGCAGTTCTTC.

The chain employs TRBV11-2 and TRBJ2-4, with unresolved D. Per the germline V gene, CDR1 is SGHAT and CDR2 is FQNNGV. This CDR3 contains 14 residues. V gave up 2 bases and J gave up 0 bases, with 5 bases separating them. In nucleotides, the CDR3 is TGTGCCAGCAGCTTACAGGTAGCCAAAAACATTCAGTACTTC. It encodes CASSLQVAKNIQYF. The full variable domain, completed using reference TRBV11-2 and TRBJ2-4, is EAGVAQSPRYKIIEKRQSVAFWCNPISGHATLYWYQQILGQGPKLLIQFQNNGVVDDSQLPKDRFSAERLKGVDSTLKIQPAKLEDSAVYLCASSLQVAKNIQYFGAGTRLSVL.

The rearrangement links TRBV5-4 to TRBJ2-1; maybe TRBD2 (6 bases). The germline V gene encodes CDR1 SGHNT and CDR2 YYREEE (reference sequence). The germline V and J ends were trimmed by 7 bases and 1 base, with 18 bases remaining between them. The CDR3 is 16 amino acids. This CDR3 reads CASFLGGTNSYNEQFF. CDR3 coding DNA: TGTGCCAGCTTCCTTGGCGGGACGAATTCCTACAATGAGCAGTTCTTC.

The rearrangement uses TRBV12-5 and TRBJ2-3; 11 bases are shared with TRBD2. CDR1 and CDR2 from the germline V gene are LGHNT and FRNRAP. The CDR3 has 13 residues. The ends lost 1 base at V and 14 bases at J; junction bases unmatched: 5. The CDR3 region has the DNA TGTGCTAGTGGTTTGGATAGCGGGAGGGTTACGTATTTT. As protein: CASGLDSGRVTYF.

The chain is built from TRBV5-1 and TRBJ2-7, with D possibly matching TRBD1 (6 bases). V was trimmed by 2 bases and J by 4 bases, leaving 10 bases between them. The CDR3 loop spans 13 amino acids. Germline V CDR1 and CDR2: SGHRS, YFSETQ. CDR3 residues: CASSLGQIYEQYF. As DNA, the CDR3 is TGCGCCAGCAGCTTAGGACAGATATACGAGCAGTACTTC.

This chain joins TRBV5-4 and TRBJ2-2, with 10 bases that match TRBD1. V shed 3 bases and J 5 bases; nucleotides not matched to a gene: 1. CDR1 is SGHNT and CDR2 is YYREEE in the germline V gene (reference sequence). This CDR3 is built from 14 residues. CDR3 protein: CASSWDRGTGELFF. The CDR3 DNA follows: TGTGCCAGCAGCTGGGACAGGGGAACCGGGGAGCTGTTTTTT.

This clone was recorded only once. The rearrangement joins TRBV28 to TRBJ1-1, with no clear D. Germline CDR1 reads MDHEN; CDR2 reads SYDVKM. V lost 6 bases to trimming and J lost 5 bases, with 16 bases between them. The length of the CDR3 is 14 residues. The CDR3 spells CASSQQEVLTEAFF. The CDR3 DNA is TGTGCCAGCAGCCAACAAGAGGTATTGACTGAAGCTTTCTTT.

This sequence joins TRBV19 and TRBJ1-5; 7 positions agree with TRBD1. The CDR3 is made up of 17 amino acids. The V and J ends lost 6 bases and 0 bases, in that order; junction bases with no gene match: 11. The germline gives CDR1 LNHDA, CDR2 SQIVND (reference sequence). The CDR3 region has the DNA TGTGCCAGTAGACCGGGACAGCGAGATTATAGCAATCAGCCCCAGCATTTT. Translation: CASRPGQRDYSNQPQHF.

This chain joins TRBV5-8 and TRBJ1-1; TRBD1 aligns across 10 bases. V shed 4 bases and J 1 base; nucleotides not matched to a gene: 13. The germline V gene encodes CDR1 SGHTS and CDR2 YDEGEE. This CDR3 region has 18 residues. This CDR3 reads CASSPPRGQGTKNTEAFF. Here the CDR3 DNA reads TGTGCCAGCAGCCCGCCTAGGGGACAGGGGACAAAGAACACTGAAGCTTTCTTT. The variable domain in full, with the rest retrieved from reference TRBV5-8 and TRBJ1-1, is EAGVTQSPTHLIKTRGQQATLRCSPISGHTSVYWYQQALGLGLQFLLWYDEGEERNRGNFPPRFSGRQFPNYSSELNVNALELEDSALYLCASSPPRGQGTKNTEAFFGQGTRLTVV.

The J gene is TRBJ2-1, the V gene TRBV19; 9 bases map to TRBD2. Germline CDR1 reads LNHDA; CDR2 reads SQIVND (reference sequence). The CDR3 loop spans 15 amino acids. Trimming took 3 bases from V and 3 from J; bases not matched to a gene: 3. The CDR3 here is CASSISGSGYNEQFF. The CDR3 bases are TGTGCCAGTAGTATTAGCGGGAGTGGCTACAATGAGCAGTTCTTC.

In this sample, this clone turned up once. This rearrangement joins TRBV12-3 or TRBV12-4 to TRBJ2-7; D perhaps matches TRBD1 (6 bases). The CDR3 runs to 13 residues. The V and J ends lost 8 bases and 6 bases respectively, with 17 bases between them. In nucleotides, the CDR3 is TGTGCCAGCGGGGGCTATCCTTCTGGCGAGCAGTACTTC. It specifies CASGGYPSGEQYF.

A few counts support this clone. The V gene is TRBV2, the J gene TRBJ1-5; 11 bases line up with TRBD1. V lost 3 bases and J lost 3; bases outside the gene matches: 10. CDR3 length: 18 residues. Germline CDR1 and CDR2: SNHLY and FYNNEI. Here the CDR3 reads CASSEGRDRGVINQPQHF. For the CDR3, the DNA is TGTGCCAGCAGTGAGGGGAGGGACAGGGGGGTGATCAATCAGCCCCAGCATTTT.

The V call is TRBV29-1, the J call TRBJ2-5; D is possibly TRBD2 (5 bases). This CDR3 comprises 14 residues. Trimming left V 5 bases short and J 7 bases short, with 20 bases between. Germline values: CDR1 SQVTM, CDR2 ANQGSEA. The CDR3 is CSVRSTVGVGTQYF. CDR3 DNA: TGCAGCGTTCGGTCGACGGTCGGGGTGGGGACCCAGTACTTC.

The chain has TRBV2 and TRBJ1-1; 7 bases agree with TRBD1. Germline lookup yields CDR1 SNHLY and CDR2 FYNNEI. The CDR3 consists of 14 residues. V lost 1 base to trimming and J lost 7 bases; unmatched junction nucleotides: 6. The CDR3 nucleotides read TGTGCCAGCAGTGAAGGCGGTCAGGGGGGTGAAGCTTTCTTT. This sequence encodes CASSEGGQGGEAFF.

V gene TRBV3-1 (or the pseudogene TRBV3-2) combines with J gene TRBJ2-7; D possibly corresponds to TRBD2 (6 bases). V was trimmed by 2 bases and J by 2 bases, leaving 10 bases between them. The germline V gene encodes CDR1 LGHDT and CDR2 YNNKEL (reference sequence). This CDR3 region has 14 residues. CDR3 protein: CASSQRDLTYEQYF. The CDR3 nucleotides read TGTGCCAGCAGCCAACGGGACTTGACCTACGAGCAGTACTTC.

J is TRBJ2-2 and V is TRBV6-5; possibly TRBD2 for D (6 bases). The germline CDR1 and CDR2 sequences are MNHEY and SVGAGI. Deletions cut 4 bases from V and 4 bases from J, with 13 bases between. This CDR3 spans 15 amino acids. CDR3 sequence: CASSFQRRGTGELFF. The CDR3 DNA follows: TGTGCCAGCAGTTTTCAGCGGAGGGGCACCGGGGAGCTGTTTTTT.

V usage is TRBV6-5 and J usage is TRBJ2-1, with D unclear. The germline CDR1 and CDR2 sequences are MNHEY and SVGAGI. This CDR3 is 15 amino acids long. Trimming stripped 0 bases from V and 6 bases from J, with 12 bases between. The CDR3 DNA sequence: TGTGCCAGCAGTTACTCAGTTGTGGCTTTCAATGAGCAGTTCTTC. Encoded protein: CASSYSVVAFNEQFF.

This chain uses TRBV7-9 with TRBJ2-7; 7 positions agree with TRBD2. The CDR3 covers 14 residues. Germline-derived CDR1 and CDR2 are SEHNR and FQNEAQ (reference sequence). Losses at the gene ends were 5 bases for V and 5 bases for J; bases not matched to a gene: 9. DNA for the CDR3: TGTGCCAGCAGCCCTGTGACTAGCACGAACGAGCAGTACTTC. Translating gives CASSPVTSTNEQYF. The full variable domain, rest sourced from reference TRBV7-9 and TRBJ2-7, is DTGVSQNPRHKITKRGQNVTFRCDPISEHNRLYWYRQTLGQGPEFLTYFQNEAQLEKSRLLSDRFSAERPKGSFSTLEIQRTEQGDSAMYLCASSPVTSTNEQYFGPGTRLTVT.

The CDR3 spells CAGVAASTDTQYF. The CDR3 nucleotides read TGTGCCGGCGTAGCGGCTAGCACAGATACGCAGTATTTT. V and J are TRBV7-9 and TRBJ2-3; tentatively, D is TRBD2 (6 bases). Trimming shortened V by 11 bases and J by 0 bases, and 12 bases separated the two germline ends. Looked up from germline, CDR1 is SEHNR and CDR2 is FQNEAQ (reference sequence). CDR3 length equals 13 residues.

V gene TRBV18 combines with J gene TRBJ1-4, with D possibly TRBD1 on 5 matching bases. The CDR3 extends over 13 amino acids. Deletions cut 8 bases from V and 4 bases from J, with 11 bases between. Germline V gene data show CDR1 as KGHSH and CDR2 as LQKENI. The chain's CDR3 is CASPDRLNEKLFF. CDR3 in DNA: TGTGCCAGCCCCGACAGACTTAATGAAAAACTGTTTTTT.

This clone was seen a handful of times. The rearrangement links TRBV12-5 to TRBJ2-5; 7 bases line up with TRBD1. With 2 bases clipped from V and 3 bases from J, the junction kept 3 bases outside the gene matches. Germline V gives CDR1 LGHNT, CDR2 FRNRAP. The CDR3 has 14 residues. The CDR3 DNA is TGTGCTAGTGGTTTGACCACAGGGGAAGAGACCCAGTACTTC. Its protein product is CASGLTTGEETQYF.

This clone was seen a few times. The V call is TRBV5-5, the J call TRBJ2-4; 11 positions match TRBD2. Losses at the gene ends were 0 bases for V and 2 bases for J; bases not matched to a gene: 10. Germline CDR1 reads SGHKS; CDR2 reads YYEKEE (reference sequence). The CDR3 spans 19 residues. The CDR3 loop is CASSLDSFSGRAPKNIQYF. The CDR3 coding sequence is TGTGCCAGCAGCTTGGACTCCTTTAGCGGGAGGGCCCCCAAAAACATTCAGTACTTC.

The chain has TRBV18 and TRBJ2-2; TRBD1 matches at 7 bases. Trimming cost V 3 bases and J 5 bases; bases outside gene matches: 9. Germline V CDR1 and CDR2: KGHSH, LQKENI. The CDR3 extends over 16 amino acids. Written as DNA, the CDR3 is TGTGCCAGCTCACCTAAAGACAGGGACCCAACCGGGGAGCTGTTTTTT. It is translated as CASSPKDRDPTGELFF.

The genes are TRBV25-1 and TRBJ2-2, with 9 bases aligning to TRBD1. The CDR3 is 17 residues long. The V and J ends lost 6 bases and 5 bases, in that order; junction bases with no gene match: 13. Germline V lookup: CDR1 MGHDK, CDR2 SYGVNS. DNA for the CDR3: TGTGCCAGCAGCGGGGTTTCCGGGACAGGGTCAACCGGGGAGCTGTTTTTT. Residues: CASSGVSGTGSTGELFF.

The chain recombines TRBV5-1 with TRBJ1-1; TRBD1 aligns across 10 bases. This CDR3 has 13 residues. Germline V gene lookup returns CDR1 SGHRS and CDR2 YFSETQ. The V gene end was trimmed by 5 bases and the J gene end by 4 bases; junction bases not matched to a gene: 2. CDR3 sequence: CASSRTGGTEAFF. The DNA of the CDR3 is TGCGCCAGCAGTCGGACAGGGGGCACTGAAGCTTTCTTT.

V is TRBV11-3 and J is TRBJ2-1, with 8 bases matching TRBD2. Germline V gene lookup returns CDR1 SGHNT and CDR2 YENEEA. CDR3 size: 16 residues. The V segment lost 4 bases and the J segment 6 bases; nucleotides outside the gene matches: 11. The CDR3 DNA follows: TGTGCCAGCAGCTCATTAATAGCGGGATGGGGCAATGAGCAGTTCTTC. It codes for CASSSLIAGWGNEQFF.

The V call is TRBV18, the J call TRBJ1-5; D may be TRBD1 (6 bases). The germline V and J ends were trimmed by 2 bases and 1 base, with 15 bases remaining between them. The CDR3 runs to 17 residues. Germline assignment: CDR1 KGHSH and CDR2 LQKENI. The CDR3 DNA sequence: TGTGCCAGCTCACCAGCCTTACAGGGAACCAGCAATCAGCCCCAGCATTTT. Its protein product is CASSPALQGTSNQPQHF.

In this sample, this clone turned up a few times. The genes are TRBV18 and TRBJ1-1; D is unresolved. V lost 3 bases and J 2 bases, leaving 7 bases between the germline ends. Germline V gene lookup returns CDR1 KGHSH and CDR2 LQKENI. The CDR3 runs to 13 residues. CDR3 protein: CASSPIRNTEAFF. In DNA, the CDR3 is TGTGCCAGCTCACCTATCAGAAACACTGAAGCTTTCTTT.

The rearrangement uses TRBV5-1 and TRBJ2-2, with 10 bases aligning to TRBD2. Germline CDR1 is SGHRS and CDR2 is YFSETQ. This CDR3 has 16 amino acids. With 5 bases clipped from V and 7 bases from J, the junction kept 11 bases outside the gene matches. In nucleotides, the CDR3 is TGCGCCAGCAGACCGGTGGCTAGCGGGAGTATCGGGGAGCTGTTTTTT. Its protein is CASRPVASGSIGELFF.

Here the CDR3 DNA reads TGTGCCAGTAGTATAGGAGAGTTGTTAAGAAATCAGCCCCAGCATTTT. As protein: CASSIGELLRNQPQHF. The chain uses TRBV19 and TRBJ1-5; D ambiguous. The CDR3 runs 16 residues. The V end lost 1 base, the J end lost 4 bases, and 14 bases lay between the germline ends. Per the germline V gene, CDR1 is LNHDA and CDR2 is SQIVND (reference sequence).